The TCR beta chain under discussion was sequenced for a study of radiation and T cells in renal cell carcinoma (dated by TCRdb to about 2020). Background on the whole study: The samples were obtained from a clinical trial, where primary renal cell carcinomas were treated with 15 Gy stereotactic body radiation therapy and then removed by nephrectomy 4 weeks afterward. A total of 3.5 million to 4.5 million unique CDR3 nucleotide sequences, encoding some 2,700,000 unique CDR3 amino acid sequences, were found across all 55 or so samples. In total, some 52 samples underwent TCR beta sequencing: around 25 tumors plus 27 peripheral blood samples.

In regard to this clone: Its antigen has not been determined. One base away there is no much larger clone; base qualities are not given. This sample includes further DNA sequences coding for the same CDR3.

V drops 0 bases and J drops 0 bases, leaving 5 bases in between. According to the germline V gene (reference sequence), CDR1 reads LNHDA and CDR2 reads SQIVND. From the cysteine through the phenylalanine, the CDR3 covers 15 amino acids. Only the CDR3 region is kept as DNA, spanning 45 bases read in frame from base 1. TCR beta libraries were generated from genomic DNA with the immunoSEQ kit, following the manufacturer's recommendations. To prepare the libraries, a first multiplex PCR with proprietary primers was run, followed by a second PCR that added unique barcodes, and a bead cleanup was done after each round. A kit-provided positive control reaction and a negative control reaction were included in every sample batch. The final libraries were assessed on an Agilent 4200 TapeStation D1000 ScreenTape, pooled by volume, and quantified by qPCR. An Illumina NextSeq500 fitted with a MidOutput 150-cycle cartridge performed the sequencing, running 156 Read1 cycles and 15 Index1 cycles with the kit's custom primers. The pooled library was loaded at 1.0 pM, and roughly 18% PhiX control was spiked in. The source study handled its data this way. Vendor-processed data were analyzed in R, and a clonotype was defined as all T cells sharing the same CDR3 nucleotide sequence. For clone abundance analyses, frequencies were normalized to the 10,000 most abundant clones in each sample. Public T cell clones, which averaged fewer than five per sample, were removed prior to analysis. A difference in abundance of at least 32-fold between compartments was used to define tumor-enriched and baseline blood-enriched clonotypes. A beta-binomial differential abundance model was used to identify clonotypes that were expanded or contracted between blood time points. Tumor-blood repertoire similarity was measured with the Baroni-Urbani and Buser coefficient, and groups were compared using two-tailed Wilcoxon tests in R. Held by TCRdb, this immuneACCESS table contains in-frame sequences only and omits some clones. Under half of the omission traces to an unresolved V gene where checked; the cause of the rest is unknown. V and J calls and clone size are copied from that table; D and trimming were computed from the DNA. This sample comprises about 130,000 clones, around nine tenths of them detected only once. 12% of the sample is in the top ten clones.

The sample's time point, from its label and the paper: baseline pretreatment blood. The intended sense of this specimen's treatment or condition label: 15 Gy SBRT to primary tumor, nephrectomy 4 weeks later. To follow tumor-enriched clonotypes, serial peripheral blood was collected from radiation-treated patients at baseline and at 2 weeks and 4 weeks after SBRT. All patients had renal cell carcinoma with clear cell pathology. Genomic DNA for TCR sequencing was prepared using the QIAamp DNA Blood Mini Kit (Qiagen). The analyses included just those samples that passed every quality control check. General conclusions and limits of the study: Changes in the blood repertoire were not tracked past 4 weeks after treatment. An increase in top tumor clonotypes in blood was observed from baseline to 2 weeks post-radiation, followed by contraction by 4 weeks, which was taken to suggest transient expansion of tumor-resident clones. No pretreatment tumor biopsies were available, so the baseline intratumoral presence of clonotypes could not be determined. The single-armed trial design could not address effects of radiation dose or scheduling on the TCR repertoire.

This material consisted of blood, taken from a patient whose treatment included radiotherapy and nephrectomy. The TCR originated in a woman aged 45-65 years with renal cell carcinoma. The V and J segments used are TRBV19 and TRBJ1-4; the D segment cannot be called with confidence. The CDR3 region: CASSIDGATNEKLFF. The sequenced DNA is TGTGCCAGTAGTATAGACGGGGCAACTAATGAAAAACTGTTTTTT. Joined to the reference TRBV19 and TRBJ1-4 proteins, this CDR3 gives the full variable domain: DGGITQSPKYLFRKEGQNVTLSCEQNLNHDAMYWYRQDPGQGLRLIYYSQIVNDFQKGDIAEGYSVSREKKESFPLTVTSAQKNPTAFYLCASSIDGATNEKLFFGSGTQLSVL.